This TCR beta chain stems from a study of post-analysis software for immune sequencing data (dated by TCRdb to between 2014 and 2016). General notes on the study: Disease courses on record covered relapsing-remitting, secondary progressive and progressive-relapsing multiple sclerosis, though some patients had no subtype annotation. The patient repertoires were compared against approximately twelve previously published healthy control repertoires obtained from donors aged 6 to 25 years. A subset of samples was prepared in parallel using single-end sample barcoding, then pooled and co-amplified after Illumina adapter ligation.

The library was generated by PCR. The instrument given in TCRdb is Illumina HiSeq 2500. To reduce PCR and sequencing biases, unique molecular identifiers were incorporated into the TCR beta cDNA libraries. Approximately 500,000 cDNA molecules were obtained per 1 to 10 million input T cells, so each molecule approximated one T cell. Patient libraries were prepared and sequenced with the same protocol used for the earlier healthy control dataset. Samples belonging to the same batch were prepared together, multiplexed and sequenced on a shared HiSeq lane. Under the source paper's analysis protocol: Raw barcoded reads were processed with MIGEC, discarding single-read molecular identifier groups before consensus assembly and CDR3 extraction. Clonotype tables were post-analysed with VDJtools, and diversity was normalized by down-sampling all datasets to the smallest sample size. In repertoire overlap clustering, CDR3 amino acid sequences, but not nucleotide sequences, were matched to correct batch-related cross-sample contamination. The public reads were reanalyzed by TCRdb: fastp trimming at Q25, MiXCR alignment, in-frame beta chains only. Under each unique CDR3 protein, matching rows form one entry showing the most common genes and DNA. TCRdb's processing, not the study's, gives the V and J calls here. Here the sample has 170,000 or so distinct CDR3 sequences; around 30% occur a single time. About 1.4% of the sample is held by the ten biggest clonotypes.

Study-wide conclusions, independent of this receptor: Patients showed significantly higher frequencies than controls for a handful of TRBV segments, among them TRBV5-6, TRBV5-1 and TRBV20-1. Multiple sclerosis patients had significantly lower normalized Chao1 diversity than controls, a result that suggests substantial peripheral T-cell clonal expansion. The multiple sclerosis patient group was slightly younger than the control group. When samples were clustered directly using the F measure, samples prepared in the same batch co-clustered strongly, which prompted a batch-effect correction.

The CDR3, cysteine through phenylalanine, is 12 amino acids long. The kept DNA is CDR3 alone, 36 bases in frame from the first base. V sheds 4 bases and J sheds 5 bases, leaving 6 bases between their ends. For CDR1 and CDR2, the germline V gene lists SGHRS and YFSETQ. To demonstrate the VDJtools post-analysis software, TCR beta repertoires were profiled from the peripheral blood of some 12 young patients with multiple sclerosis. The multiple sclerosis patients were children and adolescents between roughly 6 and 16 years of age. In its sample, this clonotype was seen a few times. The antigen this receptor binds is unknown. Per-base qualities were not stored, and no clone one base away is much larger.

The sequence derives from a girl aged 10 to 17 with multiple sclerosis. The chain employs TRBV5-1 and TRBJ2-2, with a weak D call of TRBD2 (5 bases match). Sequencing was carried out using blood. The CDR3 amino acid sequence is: CASSGETGELFF. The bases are TGCGCCAGCAGCGGGGAGACCGGGGAGCTGTTTTTT. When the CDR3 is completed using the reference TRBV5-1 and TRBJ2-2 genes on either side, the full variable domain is KAGVTQTPRYLIKTRGQQVTLSCSPISGHRSVSWYQQTPGQGLQFLFEYFSETQRNKGNFPGRFSGRQFSNSRSEMNVSTLELGDSALYLCASSGETGELFFGEGSRLTVL.